These 5 T cell receptor beta chains were sequenced from one sample in a study of regulatory T cells in long-lasting Graves disease. As to time point: persistent/refractory GD, antithyroid drugs over 5 years with positive TRAb. PBMC RNA served as the TCR library source. CDR3-region Arm-PCR and iRepertoire HTBI primers produced the TCR beta libraries. One entry per CDR3 protein, called by TCRdb with MiXCR from the multiplex PCR reads. The data show almost 350,000 distinct CDR3 sequences, with around 20% seen just once and approximately 31% held by the top ten. The sequenced sample was peripheral blood mononuclear cells (PBMCs), obtained when the disease was refractory, from a patient treated with antithyroid drugs. The source is a female donor with Graves disease.

This clonotype has a handful of counts. V usage is TRBV6-5 and J usage is TRBJ2-3; 8 nucleotides align to TRBD2. Trimming took 0 bases from V and 0 from J; bases not matched to a gene: 11. Germline lookup yields CDR1 MNHEY and CDR2 SVGAGI. CDR3 length: 19 residues. The DNA for the CDR3 is TGTGCCAGCAGTTACTCGAGAAGCGGGGGTTACTCTAGCACAGATACGCAGTATTTT. Its translation: CASSYSRSGGYSSTDTQYF.

This clonotype occurred many times. The chain couples TRBV28 to TRBJ2-5; TRBD2 aligns across 11 bases. Looked up from germline, CDR1 is MDHEN and CDR2 is SYDVKM. V was clipped by 1 base and J by 1 base; unmatched bases: 8. The CDR3 has 18 amino acids. CDR3 residues: CASSLSSGLAGLQETQYF. The CDR3 coding sequence is TGTGCCAGCAGTTTATCCTCAGGACTAGCGGGCCTCCAAGAGACCCAGTACTTC.

As for this clonotype: This may arise from a read error, as a much more abundant clone is one base away. This chain joins TRBV2 and TRBJ1-1, with no clear D. CDR3 length: 13 amino acids. Between the trimmed V and J ends, which lost 5 bases and 0 bases, there was a span of 7 bases. Germline loops: CDR1 SNHLY, CDR2 FYNNEI. The CDR3: CASSRRLNTEAFF. In DNA form, the CDR3 reads TGTGCCAGCAGTCGACGGTTGAACACTGAAGCTTTCTTT.

The sample holds many counts of this clonotype. The V call is TRBV27, the J call TRBJ1-5; 11 bases are a match to TRBD1. The CDR3 length is 17 residues. Germline CDR1 reads MNHEY; CDR2 reads SMNVEV (reference sequence). V dropped 2 bases and J dropped 4; count of bases not matched to a gene: 7. CDR3 loop: CASSLLPGQGVNQPQHF. In nucleotides, the CDR3 is TGTGCCAGCAGTTTACTACCGGGACAGGGGGTTAATCAGCCCCAGCATTTT.

This clonotype was counted ten times or more. The rearrangement links TRBV5-1 to TRBJ2-7; perhaps TRBD2 as D (5 bases). CDR3 size: 16 residues. Trimming cost V 5 bases and J 4 bases, with 22 bases left between them. Germline CDR1 and CDR2: SGHRS and YFSETQ. The CDR3 reads CASRFDYPSKRYEQYF. As DNA, the CDR3 is TGCGCCAGCAGGTTTGACTACCCCTCTAAAAGGTACGAGCAGTACTTC.